These 29 T cell receptor beta chains came from one sample sequenced in a study of blood T cell repertoires in COVID-19. Method: immunoSEQ multiplex PCR; TCRdb's copy keeps in-frame clones and lacks some. In the table there are approximately 310,000 clones, around 90% of which are singletons. Sequenced sample: PBMCs or T cells enriched from blood (not recorded which). The receptors originated from a man aged 60-69 years who had recovered from COVID-19.

V and J are TRBV5-1 and TRBJ2-1; D gene ambiguous. V was pared by 0 bases and J by 8 bases, with 9 bases between. This CDR3 has 13 amino acids. Per germline, CDR1 SGHRS and CDR2 YFSETQ. The CDR3 DNA sequence: TGCGCCAGCAGCTTGGTCTTAGTCGATGAGCAGTTCTTC. Its translation is CASSLVLVDEQFF.

The genes are TRBV20-1 and TRBJ2-1; 10 positions match TRBD2. V lost 3 bases to trimming and J lost 7 bases; unmatched junction nucleotides: 6. The CDR3 has 14 residues. Germline lookup yields CDR1 DFQATT and CDR2 SNEGSKA (reference sequence). As DNA, the CDR3 is TGCAGTGCTAGTCGCACTAGCGGGGCGAATGAGCAGTTCTTC. Its protein is CSASRTSGANEQFF.

J is TRBJ2-3 and V is TRBV24-1; D not resolved. Germline CDR1 and CDR2: KGHDR and SFDVKD. V lost 3 bases to trimming and J lost 2 bases, with 8 bases between them. CDR3 size: 14 residues. The CDR3 protein is CATSDVRNTDTQYF. In DNA, the CDR3 is TGTGCCACCAGTGATGTCAGGAACACAGATACGCAGTATTTT.

This clone was seen more than once but under ten times. This chain connects TRBV11-3 to TRBJ2-1, with 11 bases that match TRBD2. V shed 1 base, J shed 7 bases, and the junction held 3 bases outside the gene matches. The CDR3 length is 15 residues. Germline V CDR1 and CDR2: SGHNT, YENEEA. DNA of the CDR3: TGTGCCAGCAGCTTAGGACTAGCGGGAAAAAATGAGCAGTTCTTC. Translation: CASSLGLAGKNEQFF.

This chain joins TRBV19 and TRBJ2-1; 12 positions match TRBD2. The V gene's germline CDR1 is LNHDA and CDR2 SQIVND (reference sequence). After removal of 1 base from V and 4 bases from J, the junction contained 8 bases not matched to a gene. CDR3 length: 18 residues. CDR3 DNA sequence: TGTGCCAGTAGTATAGCGGTGACTAGCGGGAGTGGGTACAATGAGCAGTTCTTC. Amino acids: CASSIAVTSGSGYNEQFF.

The chain joins TRBV28 to TRBJ2-7; TRBD1 agrees at 7 bases. V lost 4 bases and J lost 2; bases outside the gene matches: 5. Germline-derived CDR1 and CDR2 are MDHEN and SYDVKM. This CDR3 comprises 14 residues. For the CDR3, the DNA is TGTGCCAGCAGTTCGGGACAGAGTACCTACGAGCAGTACTTC. Protein: CASSSGQSTYEQYF.

The chain is built from TRBV4-3 and TRBJ2-3; D ambiguous. The CDR3 extends over 14 amino acids. The germline gives CDR1 LGHNA, CDR2 YSLEER. Trimming took 0 bases from V and 3 from J, leaving 7 bases between them. CDR3 bases: TGCGCCAGCAGCCAAGACAGGAATACAGATACGCAGTATTTT. Amino acid sequence: CASSQDRNTDTQYF.

The chain has TRBV10-1 and TRBJ1-1; 10 nucleotides match TRBD1. Looked up from germline, CDR1 is WNHNN and CDR2 is SYGVQD (reference sequence). The CDR3 consists of 15 residues. J lost 6 bases, V lost 5 bases, and 9 bases had no gene match. Written as DNA, the CDR3 is TGCGCCAGCAGTCCTGGGGGGACAGGGGAGGCTGAAGCTTTCTTT. Translating gives CASSPGGTGEAEAFF.

The rearrangement links TRBV19 to TRBJ2-5; the match to TRBD1 covers 11 bases. V lost 6 bases, J lost 5 bases, and 8 bases stayed unmatched. CDR3 size: 15 residues. The germline gives CDR1 LNHDA, CDR2 SQIVND (reference sequence). CDR3 nucleotide sequence: TGTGCCAGTAGCTCTTGGACAGGGGGCATTGAGACCCAGTACTTC. This encodes CASSSWTGGIETQYF.

This rearrangement joins TRBV2 to TRBJ1-5; 7 bases map to TRBD1. The length of the CDR3 is 14 residues. J was trimmed by 1 base and V by 6 bases; bases with no gene match: 3. Germline CDR1 is SNHLY and CDR2 is FYNNEI. The CDR3 DNA follows: TGTGCCAGCAGCCGGACAGGAAGCAATCAGCCCCAGCATTTT. This translates into CASSRTGSNQPQHF.

The gene calls are TRBV7-6 and TRBJ1-3; D is perhaps TRBD1 (6 bases). Germline V CDR1 and CDR2: SGHVS, FNYEAQ. Trimming shortened V by 2 bases and J by 3 bases, and 11 bases separated the two germline ends. The CDR3 totals 15 residues. The CDR3 DNA follows: TGTGCCAGCAGCTTAAGTAGGGGGATTGGAAACACCATATATTTT. It translates to CASSLSRGIGNTIYF.

The chain recombines TRBV6-5 with TRBJ1-2; D remains unclear. The CDR3 spans 15 residues. Between the trimmed V and J ends, which lost 0 bases and 0 bases, there was a span of 8 bases. The V gene's germline CDR1 is MNHEY and CDR2 SVGAGI. CDR3 sequence (DNA): TGTGCCAGCAGTTACTCGACCCAGGCTAACTATGGCTACACCTTC. Translated: CASSYSTQANYGYTF.

The V call is TRBV28, the J call TRBJ2-5; the match to TRBD2 covers 13 bases. This CDR3 is built from 18 residues. The germline V gene has CDR1 MDHEN and CDR2 SYDVKM. V lost 3 bases to trimming and J lost 5 bases; unmatched junction nucleotides: 12. CDR3 residues: CASSFSGGLAGKGETQYF. The CDR3 DNA reads TGTGCCAGCAGTTTCTCTGGGGGACTAGCGGGAAAGGGGGAGACCCAGTACTTC.

The rearrangement joins TRBV19 to TRBJ2-5; 9 positions match TRBD2. The CDR3 consists of 17 residues. The J segment lost 4 bases and the V segment lost 3 bases, leaving 12 bases of the junction unmatched. Germline values: CDR1 LNHDA, CDR2 SQIVND (reference sequence). This CDR3 is CASSMPSGITGGETQYF. CDR3 DNA sequence: TGTGCCAGTAGTATGCCTAGCGGGATTACTGGGGGAGAGACCCAGTACTTC.

The V and J genes are TRBV29-1 and TRBJ1-2; TRBD1 aligns across 9 bases. The CDR3 extends over 14 amino acids. V dropped 4 bases and J dropped 1; count of bases not matched to a gene: 4. The germline V gene encodes CDR1 SQVTM and CDR2 ANQGSEA. The CDR3 DNA reads TGCAGCGTTGGTTGGACAGGGGATAACTATGGCTACACCTTC. Protein: CSVGWTGDNYGYTF.

The chain combines TRBV5-1 with TRBJ2-3; 8 bases map to TRBD2. Trimming removed 3 bases from V and 1 base from J; junction bases left unmatched: 7. Germline CDR1 is SGHRS and CDR2 is YFSETQ. The CDR3 has 16 amino acids. CDR3 nucleotide sequence: TGCGCCAGCAGCTGGGCCCCAGCGGGGGGCACAGATACGCAGTATTTT. It encodes CASSWAPAGGTDTQYF.

This sequence joins TRBV19 and TRBJ2-2; D possibly corresponds to TRBD2 (6 bases). The CDR3 loop spans 14 amino acids. V was trimmed by 3 bases and J by 7 bases, leaving 12 bases between them. CDR1 and CDR2 (germline): LNHDA, SQIVND (reference sequence). CDR3 loop: CASSIGRRDGELFF. In nucleotides, the CDR3 is TGTGCCAGTAGTATTGGACGGAGGGACGGGGAGCTGTTTTTT.

The rearrangement joins TRBV5-1 to TRBJ2-1; D is possibly TRBD2 (6 bases). The CDR3 contains 15 residues. The germline CDR1 and CDR2 sequences are SGHRS and YFSETQ. Trimming cost V 2 bases and J 3 bases, with 12 bases left between them. CDR3 sequence: CASSFGGSGYNEQFF. The CDR3 DNA is TGCGCCAGCAGCTTCGGAGGGTCGGGCTACAATGAGCAGTTCTTC. The whole variable domain, remainder taken from reference TRBV5-1 and TRBJ2-1, is KAGVTQTPRYLIKTRGQQVTLSCSPISGHRSVSWYQQTPGQGLQFLFEYFSETQRNKGNFPGRFSGRQFSNSRSEMNVSTLELGDSALYLCASSFGGSGYNEQFFGPGTRLTVL.

This chain uses TRBV11-1 with TRBJ1-2; tentative D call: TRBD1 (5 bases). This CDR3 comprises 13 residues. Trimming shortened V by 5 bases and J by 4 bases, and 11 bases separated the two germline ends. Germline V CDR1 and CDR2: SGHAT, FQDESV (reference sequence). The CDR3 spells CASSLDSSYGYTF. In nucleotides, the CDR3 is TGTGCCAGCAGCCTAGACAGTTCCTATGGCTACACCTTC.

Only one count was recorded for this clone. V is TRBV9 and J is TRBJ2-1; 13 bases map to TRBD2. Germline CDR1 SGDLS, CDR2 YYNGEE. The V segment lost 3 bases and the J segment 9 bases; nucleotides outside the gene matches: 9. This CDR3 is 16 amino acids long. CDR3 bases: TGTGCCAGCAGCGCTACCGGGACTAGCGGGACTAGTGAGCAGTTCTTC. This translates into CASSATGTSGTSEQFF.

The chain is built from TRBV5-3 and TRBJ1-5, with a tentative D call TRBD1 (5 bases). TRBV5-3 is recorded as an ORF, its role being uncertain. The CDR3 spans 16 residues. Trimming left V 3 bases short and J 7 bases short, with 20 bases between. The CDR3 here is CARSYNRSLPGQPQHF. DNA of the CDR3: TGTGCCAGAAGCTATAACCGGTCCCTGCCAGGGCAGCCCCAGCATTTT.

The chain couples TRBV7-2 to TRBJ1-6; 9 bases are shared with TRBD1. Germline V gives CDR1 SGHTA, CDR2 FQGNSA. The junction had 4 bases not matched to a gene; V was cut back by 3 bases and J by 10 bases. CDR3 length: 14 residues. CDR3 nucleotide sequence: TGTGCCAGCAGCTTGACAGGGGGTTGGTCACCCCTCCACTTT. Its translation: CASSLTGGWSPLHF.

The gene calls are TRBV5-1 and TRBJ2-5, with 7 bases aligning to TRBD2. In germline, CDR1 is SGHRS, CDR2 YFSETQ. This CDR3 region has 16 residues. The V gene end was trimmed by 1 base and the J gene end by 6 bases; junction bases not matched to a gene: 12. The CDR3 DNA reads TGCGCCAGCAGCTTGTCTAGCGGCGGTGGGGAGAAGACCCAGTACTTC. It is translated as CASSLSSGGGEKTQYF.

The chain employs TRBV28 and TRBJ1-2; D uncertain. The length of the CDR3 is 14 residues. Germline loops: CDR1 MDHEN, CDR2 SYDVKM. V was shortened by 10 bases and J by 8 bases, with 23 bases between the two germline ends. The CDR3 here is CATFSLGGPDGYTF. Here the CDR3 DNA reads TGTGCCACATTCTCCCTTGGAGGGCCGGACGGCTACACCTTC.

The CDR3 reads CATSDGRTGGYQPQHF. DNA of the CDR3: TGTGCCACCAGTGATGGACGGACAGGGGGCTATCAGCCCCAGCATTTT. The rearrangement joins TRBV24-1 to TRBJ1-5; TRBD1 agrees at 11 bases. Unmatched junction bases numbered 5, after V lost 3 bases and J lost 5 bases. Germline values: CDR1 KGHDR, CDR2 SFDVKD. This CDR3 is built from 16 residues.

This clone occurred once. V and J are TRBV7-2 and TRBJ2-3; 8 bases line up with TRBD1. The CDR3 is made up of 14 amino acids. The V segment lost 4 bases and the J segment 8 bases; nucleotides outside the gene matches: 8. Per germline, CDR1 SGHTA and CDR2 FQGNSA. In nucleotides, the CDR3 is TGTGCCAGCAGCTCGGCCAGGGGGCTTACTACGCAGTATTTT. This codes for CASSSARGLTTQYF. Variable domain in full (rest from reference TRBV7-2 and TRBJ2-3): GAGVSQSPSNKVTEKGKDVELRCDPISGHTALYWYRQSLGQGLEFLIYFQGNSAPDKSGLPSDRFSAERTGGSVSTLTIQRTQQEDSAVYLCASSSARGLTTQYFGPGTRLTVL.

V gene TRBV6-1 combines with J gene TRBJ2-3; 8 nucleotides agree with TRBD1. The CDR3 spans 15 residues. The germline V gene encodes CDR1 MNHNS and CDR2 SASEGT. V was pared by 2 bases and J by 3 bases, with 4 bases of the junction left unmatched. The CDR3, as DNA: TGTGCCAGCAGTGAATGGCAGGGGGCAACAGATACGCAGTATTTT. Translation: CASSEWQGATDTQYF.

J is TRBJ2-2 and V is TRBV6-1, with a possible D match to TRBD1 (6 bases). The length of the CDR3 is 14 residues. Germline V CDR1 and CDR2: MNHNS, SASEGT. V was shortened by 10 bases and J by 2 bases, with 14 bases between the two germline ends. CDR3 sequence (DNA): TGTGCCACTATTCGACAGGTTAACACCGGGGAGCTGTTTTTT. Its protein is CATIRQVNTGELFF.

The chain couples TRBV3-1 (or the pseudogene TRBV3-2) to TRBJ1-4; D is unclear. The CDR3 consists of 13 residues. V was pared by 0 bases and J by 7 bases, with 6 bases between. CDR1 and CDR2 (germline): LGHDT, YNNKEL (reference sequence). CDR3 residues: CASSQDVGEKLFF. The DNA for the CDR3 is TGTGCCAGCAGCCAAGATGTCGGTGAAAAACTGTTTTTT.